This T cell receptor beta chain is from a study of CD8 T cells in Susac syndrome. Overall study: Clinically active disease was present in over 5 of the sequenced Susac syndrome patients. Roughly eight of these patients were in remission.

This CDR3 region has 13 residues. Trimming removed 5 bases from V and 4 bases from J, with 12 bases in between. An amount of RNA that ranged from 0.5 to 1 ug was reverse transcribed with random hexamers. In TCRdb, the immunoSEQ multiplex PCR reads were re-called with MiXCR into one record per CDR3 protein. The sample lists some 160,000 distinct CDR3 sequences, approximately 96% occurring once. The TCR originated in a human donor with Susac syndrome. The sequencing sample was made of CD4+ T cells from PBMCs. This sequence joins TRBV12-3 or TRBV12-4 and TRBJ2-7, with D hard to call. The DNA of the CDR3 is TGTGCCAGCAGTCCAAGCCCCACATACGAGCAGTACTTC. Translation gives CASSPSPTYEQYF.